This is a list of T cell receptor beta chains from one sample in a study of T cells in localized non-small cell lung cancer. Sequencing was performed with immunoSEQ multiplex PCR; in TCRdb, only in-frame clones are kept and a portion is missing. This repertoire shows 13,000 to 15,000 clones, roughly 89% found once; its top ten account for 2.5% to 3%. The sequencing here drew on peripheral blood mononuclear cells, taken before any cancer treatment. These receptors were collected from a man aged 40-75 years with stage III lung adenocarcinoma. CDR3s include the opening cysteine and the closing phenylalanine or tryptophan. Fields, in order: CDR3 protein, CDR3 DNA, CDR3 length, clone size, D gene, V gene, J gene. A D gene is named only where the DNA matches it firmly. The listing skips clone size in some rows; elsewhere it reads once, few, many or a size class.

CDR3 protein: CSAIGVHEQYF; CDR3 DNA: TGCAGTGCTATAGGGGTTCACGAGCAGTACTTC; CDR3 length: 11; clone size: once; D gene: .; V gene: TRBV20-1; J gene: TRBJ2-7
CDR3 protein: CATSETGPSSEQYF; CDR3 DNA: TGTGCCACCAGTGAGACAGGGCCCTCCTCCGAGCAGTACTTC; CDR3 length: 14; clone size: few; D gene: TRBD1; V gene: TRBV15; J gene: TRBJ2-7
CDR3 protein: CASSERGRESF; CDR3 DNA: TGTGCCAGCAGTGAAAGAGGCAGGGAGTCGTTC; CDR3 length: 11; clone size: .; D gene: .; V gene: TRBV2; J gene: TRBJ2-4
CDR3 protein: CASSRTYSNTEAFF; CDR3 DNA: TGTGCCAGCAGTAGGACCTACTCAAACACTGAAGCTTTCTTT; CDR3 length: 14; clone size: .; D gene: .; V gene: TRBV27; J gene: TRBJ1-1
CDR3 protein: CASSPDNVRGEQYF; CDR3 DNA: TGTGCCAGCAGCCCCGACAACGTACGAGGAGAGCAGTACTTC; CDR3 length: 14; clone size: .; D gene: .; V gene: TRBV11-2; J gene: TRBJ2-7
CDR3 protein: CASSYRADYGYTF; CDR3 DNA: TGTGCCAGCAGCTACAGGGCTGACTATGGCTACACCTTC; CDR3 length: 13; clone size: .; D gene: .; V gene: TRBV28; J gene: TRBJ1-2
CDR3 protein: CASSLQGLSGEGYEQYF; CDR3 DNA: TGTGCCAGCAGTCTCCAGGGGTTAAGCGGGGAGGGTTACGAGCAGTACTTC; CDR3 length: 17; clone size: .; D gene: .; V gene: TRBV28; J gene: TRBJ2-7
CDR3 protein: CASSPEINQPQHF; CDR3 DNA: TGTGCCAGCTCACCCGAGATAAATCAGCCCCAGCATTTT; CDR3 length: 13; clone size: .; D gene: .; V gene: TRBV18; J gene: TRBJ1-5
CDR3 protein: CASSSPRPLAGEVGETQYF; CDR3 DNA: TGCGCCAGCAGTTCCCCTAGGCCTCTAGCGGGAGAGGTCGGAGAGACCCAGTACTTC; CDR3 length: 19; clone size: .; D gene: TRBD2; V gene: TRBV5-1; J gene: TRBJ2-5
CDR3 protein: CASKEGDRYNEQFF; CDR3 DNA: TGTGCCAGCAAAGAGGGAGACCGCTACAATGAGCAGTTCTTC; CDR3 length: 14; clone size: .; D gene: .; V gene: TRBV6-1; J gene: TRBJ2-1
CDR3 protein: CAISGSEQETQYF; CDR3 DNA: TGTGCCATCAGTGGGTCTGAACAAGAGACCCAGTACTTC; CDR3 length: 13; clone size: .; D gene: .; V gene: TRBV10-3; J gene: TRBJ2-5
CDR3 protein: CASSLATGTVGETQYF; CDR3 DNA: TGTGCCAGCAGCTTGGCGACAGGGACAGTAGGAGAGACCCAGTACTTC; CDR3 length: 16; clone size: .; D gene: TRBD1; V gene: TRBV11-1; J gene: TRBJ2-5
CDR3 protein: CASSALTSGRGTDTQYF; CDR3 DNA: TGTGCCAGCAGTGCCTTGACTAGCGGGAGAGGGACAGATACGCAGTATTTT; CDR3 length: 17; clone size: .; D gene: TRBD2; V gene: TRBV27; J gene: TRBJ2-3
CDR3 protein: CASSRVPTGVYSGANVLTF; CDR3 DNA: TGTGCCAGCTCACGCGTGCCGACAGGGGTTTACTCTGGGGCCAACGTCCTGACTTTC; CDR3 length: 19; clone size: .; D gene: TRBD1; V gene: TRBV18; J gene: TRBJ2-6
CDR3 protein: CARSMGTGGANTEAFF; CDR3 DNA: TGTGCCAGATCAATGGGGACAGGGGGCGCGAACACTGAAGCTTTCTTT; CDR3 length: 16; clone size: .; D gene: TRBD1; V gene: TRBV2; J gene: TRBJ1-1
CDR3 protein: CASSQDLGSRRGYNEQFF; CDR3 DNA: TGTGCCAGCAGCCAAGATTTAGGGTCTAGACGTGGGTACAATGAGCAGTTCTTC; CDR3 length: 18; clone size: once; D gene: .; V gene: TRBV14; J gene: TRBJ2-1
CDR3 protein: CASSEQWGRSYGYTF; CDR3 DNA: TGTGCCAGCAGTGAACAATGGGGCAGGAGCTATGGCTACACCTTC; CDR3 length: 15; clone size: .; D gene: .; V gene: TRBV2; J gene: TRBJ1-2
CDR3 protein: CASSFRGERTEAFF; CDR3 DNA: TGTGCCAGCAGTTTCAGAGGGGAAAGGACTGAAGCTTTCTTT; CDR3 length: 14; clone size: .; D gene: .; V gene: TRBV27; J gene: TRBJ1-1
CDR3 protein: CASSLRGARDYGYTF; CDR3 DNA: TGTGCCAGCAGTTTACGAGGGGCCAGGGACTATGGCTACACCTTC; CDR3 length: 15; clone size: .; D gene: .; V gene: TRBV27; J gene: TRBJ1-2
CDR3 protein: CASIRWTGRTGELFF; CDR3 DNA: TGTGCCAGTATCCGTTGGACAGGCCGAACCGGGGAGCTGTTTTTT; CDR3 length: 15; clone size: .; D gene: TRBD1; V gene: TRBV19; J gene: TRBJ2-2
CDR3 protein: CASSLAELGGEAFF; CDR3 DNA: TGTGCCAGCAGCTTAGCAGAACTTGGAGGTGAAGCTTTCTTT; CDR3 length: 14; clone size: medium-sized; D gene: .; V gene: TRBV7-9; J gene: TRBJ1-1
CDR3 protein: CASSLEGVGTEAFF; CDR3 DNA: TGTGCCAGCAGCTTAGAAGGGGTTGGCACTGAAGCTTTCTTT; CDR3 length: 14; clone size: .; D gene: .; V gene: TRBV11-2; J gene: TRBJ1-1
CDR3 protein: CASSTAKINQPQHF; CDR3 DNA: TGTGCCAGCAGTACAGCGAAGATCAATCAGCCCCAGCATTTT; CDR3 length: 14; clone size: .; D gene: .; V gene: TRBV6-5; J gene: TRBJ1-5